This T cell receptor beta chain was captured in a study of blood T cell repertoires in COVID-19. Study context: Donors in the United States, Italy and Spain gave samples during acute or convalescent COVID-19. From T cells, B-cell-depleted T cells, or PBMCs came the material, which was cDNA or gDNA.

Authors' analysis steps: Estimation of nucleated cell counts was performed using reference gene primer amplification. Profiled with immunoSEQ multiplex PCR; TCRdb holds only in-frame clones, not every one. That table supplies the V and J calls and clone size; D and trimming were determined from the DNA. The table shows roughly 210,000 clones, with around 84% occurring only once. In germline, CDR1 is MDHEN, CDR2 SYDVKM. V gave up 5 bases and J gave up 4 bases, with 20 bases separating them. This CDR3 comprises 16 residues. The TCR was taken from a woman aged 80 or older with COVID-19, enrolled during active disease. The rearrangement joins TRBV28 to TRBJ1-1, with TRBD1 as a possible D gene (6 bases). The specimen sequenced was peripheral blood. The CDR3 DNA reads as TGTGCCAGCAGTCTAGGGGATCGGACAGTGGGCACTGAAGCTTTCTTT. This encodes CASSLGDRTVGTEAFF.